These T cell receptor beta chains were read from a single sample in a study. TCRdb re-analysed the 5' RACE reads in MiXCR, keeping a single row per CDR3 protein. This sample has over 55,000 distinct CDR3 sequences, with around 28% found just once. The sample comprised tumor-infiltrating memory CD4+ T cells sorted from the breast tumor. The receptors here all came from a female donor with breast cancer. Both conserved end residues are part of each CDR3. A D gene is named only where the DNA matches it firmly. Clone size is stated in some rows and not others, as once, few, many or a class when expanded.

clone_size	d_call	v_call	j_call	cdr3_aa	cdr3_nt
many	NA	TRBV5-1	TRBJ2-7	CASSARTDSYEQYF	TGCGCCAGCAGCGCGCGGACCGACTCCTACGAGCAGTACTTC
few	NA	TRBV15	TRBJ2-2	CATSRGGAEPGELFF	TGTGCCACCAGCAGAGGGGGAGCAGAACCCGGGGAGCTGTTTTTT
NA	NA	TRBV27	TRBJ2-7	CASSLLGKAYEQYF	TGTGCCAGCAGTTTATTGGGGAAAGCCTACGAGCAGTACTTC
NA	NA	TRBV24-1	TRBJ2-1	CASAGSIGDEQFF	TGTGCTTCAGCGGGTTCTATCGGTGATGAGCAGTTCTTC
NA	NA	TRBV4-2	TRBJ2-6	CASSQENSGANVLTF	TGTGCCAGCAGCCAGGAAAACTCTGGGGCCAACGTCCTGACTTTC
few	NA	TRBV11-3	TRBJ2-3	CASSPLGGVQTDTQYF	TGTGCCAGCAGCCCCCTGGGCGGGGTACAGACAGATACGCAGTATTTT
many	TRBD1	TRBV6-5	TRBJ1-4	CASSSETGAREKLFF	TGTGCCAGCAGTTCGGAGACAGGGGCCAGGGAAAAACTGTTTTTT
few	NA	TRBV15	TRBJ1-1	CATSRDVVGEALF	TGTGCCACCAGCAGAGATGTTGTCGGTGAAGCTCTCTTT
NA	TRBD2	TRBV7-2	TRBJ2-3	CASSSPSGRASTDTQYF	TGTGCCAGCAGCTCGCCTAGCGGGAGGGCCTCCACAGATACGCAGTATTTT
NA	NA	TRBV5-5	TRBJ2-3	CASSFRVDSDTQYF	TGTGCCAGCAGCTTCCGAGTGGACTCAGATACGCAGTATTTT
few	NA	TRBV9	TRBJ1-3	CASSVDLDGLNTIYF	TGTGCCAGCAGCGTAGATCTGGACGGGTTGAACACCATATATTTT
NA	NA	TRBV18	TRBJ2-7	CASSADGDEQYF	TGTGCCAGCTCTGCGGACGGAGACGAGCAGTACTTC
few	NA	TRBV12-3/TRBV12-4	TRBJ1-2	CASSLGVDSGYTF	TGTGCCAGCAGTTTAGGGGTTGACAGTGGCTACACCTTC
few	NA	TRBV20-1	TRBJ1-1	CSAVFETGNTEAFF	TGCAGTGCTGTATTCGAGACAGGAAACACTGAAGCTTTCTTT
few	NA	TRBV20-1	TRBJ1-1	CSASGPIGAFF	TGCAGCGCCTCGGGGCCGATCGGGGCTTTCTTT